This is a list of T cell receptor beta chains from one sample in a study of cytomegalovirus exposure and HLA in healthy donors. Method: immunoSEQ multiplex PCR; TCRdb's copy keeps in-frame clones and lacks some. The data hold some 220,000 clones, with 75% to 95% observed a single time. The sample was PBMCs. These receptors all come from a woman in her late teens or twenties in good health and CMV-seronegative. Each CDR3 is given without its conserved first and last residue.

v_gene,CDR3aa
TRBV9,ASSVVTGNTEAF
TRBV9,ASSVSGTKQETQY
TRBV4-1,ASSDGPGDREAF
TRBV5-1,ASSLGDGVGTIY
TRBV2,ASSRTGDPILAF
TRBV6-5,ASSVRDMNTEAF
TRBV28,ASSPPGTPNSPLH
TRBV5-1,ASSSGLADNYEQY
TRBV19,ASSIGLAGVYNEQF
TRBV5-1,ASSLALVSGGTQY
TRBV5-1,ASSSGRAGELF
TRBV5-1,ASSLGTGGSGNTIY
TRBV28,ASRSLGGFLLPS
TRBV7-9,ASSDRVADQPQH
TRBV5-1,ASSLAEGARYNEQF
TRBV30,AWAGLAGGSAYNEQF
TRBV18,ASSPREETQY
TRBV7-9,ASSLMPGLEAF
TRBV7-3,ASSLAGYTGELF
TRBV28,ASISGDRNTEAF
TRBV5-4,ASRSDRGYGYT
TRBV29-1,SVDLSGRARNEQF